The 11 T cell receptor beta chains listed next were all sequenced from one sample in a study of blood T cell repertoires in COVID-19. Method: immunoSEQ multiplex PCR; TCRdb's copy keeps in-frame clones and lacks some. The sample carries 210,000 or so clones, around 84% recorded once. Sequenced input: PBMCs or T cells enriched from blood (not recorded which). The receptors originated from a man aged 30 to 45 with acute COVID-19.

This chain uses TRBV24-1 with TRBJ1-1; 8 bases are shared with TRBD1. Germline values: CDR1 KGHDR, CDR2 SFDVKD. CDR3 length: 16 residues. V was clipped by 2 bases and J by 4 bases; unmatched bases: 8. The CDR3 sequence: CATSDSTQGAPTEAFF. CDR3 nucleotides: TGTGCCACCAGTGATTCGACTCAGGGGGCGCCCACTGAAGCTTTCTTT.

The V call is TRBV6-5, the J call TRBJ1-4; 7 nucleotides line up with TRBD1. This CDR3 spans 14 amino acids. Germline V CDR1 and CDR2: MNHEY, SVGAGI. J lost 8 bases, V lost 4 bases, and 7 bases had no gene match. The DNA for the CDR3 is TGTGCCAGCAGTTCCTACAGGGGAAACGAAAAACTGTTTTTT. As protein: CASSSYRGNEKLFF.

This sequence joins TRBV3-1 (or the pseudogene TRBV3-2) and TRBJ1-5, with D maybe TRBD1 (5 bases). Germline assignment: CDR1 LGHDT and CDR2 YNNKEL (reference sequence). The CDR3 has 14 amino acids. Trimming took off 1 base at V and 6 bases at J, with 10 bases between the two ends. Here the CDR3 DNA reads TGTGCCAGCAGCCAAGCAGGGAAGACTCAGCCCCAGCATTTT. Its protein is CASSQAGKTQPQHF.

This clone was observed once. The chain joins TRBV7-6 to TRBJ2-2; D might be TRBD2 (5 bases). The CDR3 spans 15 residues. V shed 2 bases and J shed 7 bases, with 14 bases lying between them. Germline lookup yields CDR1 SGHVS and CDR2 FNYEAQ. The DNA for the CDR3 is TGTGCCAGCAGCTTAATGTCGGGGTTAGGCGGGGAGCTGTTTTTT. Protein: CASSLMSGLGGELFF.

The chain links TRBV10-1 to TRBJ2-1; no clear D gene. The CDR3 consists of 12 residues. V dropped 6 bases and J dropped 2 bases, with 5 bases sitting between them. In germline, CDR1 is WNHNN, CDR2 SYGVQD (reference sequence). The DNA for the CDR3 is TGCGCCAGCAGCAGAACCTACAATGAGCAGTTCTTC. The encoded protein is CASSRTYNEQFF.

The V call is TRBV19, the J call TRBJ2-1, with D perhaps TRBD2 (5 bases). This CDR3 is built from 15 residues. Looked up from germline, CDR1 is LNHDA and CDR2 is SQIVND (reference sequence). V lost 0 bases to trimming and J lost 0 bases, with 6 bases between them. The CDR3 nucleotides read TGTGCCAGTAGTATAGAAGGGAGCTCCTACAATGAGCAGTTCTTC. This sequence encodes CASSIEGSSYNEQFF.

The V call is TRBV5-1, the J call TRBJ2-5; the D gene is possibly TRBD1 (5 bases). Germline V CDR1 and CDR2: SGHRS, YFSETQ. This CDR3 contains 15 residues. V was cut by 3 bases and J by 0 bases, with 12 bases left in between. This chain's CDR3 is CASSSAGHYQETQYF. For the CDR3, the DNA is TGCGCCAGCAGCTCAGCAGGACATTACCAAGAGACCCAGTACTTC.

The chain employs TRBV30 and TRBJ2-2; a possible D gene is TRBD2 (5 bases). Germline V gene lookup returns CDR1 GTSNPN and CDR2 SVGIG (reference sequence). V shed 2 bases and J shed 3 bases, with 10 bases lying between them. The CDR3 consists of 14 residues. The DNA of the CDR3 is TGTGCCTGGAGTCGGGGTATCGACACCGGGGAGCTGTTTTTT. As protein: CAWSRGIDTGELFF.

V gene TRBV29-1 combines with J gene TRBJ1-1; D is undetermined. Germline V lookup: CDR1 SQVTM, CDR2 ANQGSEA. The V and J ends lost 7 bases and 8 bases respectively, with 8 bases between them. This CDR3 comprises 9 residues. In DNA, the CDR3 is TGCAGCGCCAACATCGAAGCTTTCTTT. It encodes CSANIEAFF.

The chain carries TRBV3-1 (or the pseudogene TRBV3-2) and TRBJ2-5, with 7 bases that match TRBD2. The CDR3 is 15 amino acids. Trimming removed 0 bases from V and 5 bases from J; junction bases left unmatched: 6. Germline CDR1 is LGHDT and CDR2 is YNNKEL (reference sequence). CDR3 sequence (DNA): TGTGCCAGCAGCCAAGACCTGACTAGCTTGGAGACCCAGTACTTC. Amino acid sequence: CASSQDLTSLETQYF.

This chain connects TRBV10-1 to TRBJ2-1; 11 bases are shared with TRBD2. CDR3 length: 15 amino acids. Germline V lookup: CDR1 WNHNN, CDR2 SYGVQD (reference sequence). Germline trimming cut 2 bases from V and 8 bases from J; bases unmatched to any gene: 5. In DNA form, the CDR3 reads TGCGCCAGCAGTGAGGTAGCGGGGGGGCCATATGAGCAGTTCTTC. Its translation is CASSEVAGGPYEQFF.